These 5 T cell receptor beta chains share one sample of origin, sequenced in a study of CD8 T cells in ankylosing spondylitis. Their antigens remain unidentified. Study-wide findings and caveats: Several highly homologous variants formed a TCR beta motif that appeared characteristic of ankylosing spondylitis blood.

TCRdb reanalysed the 5' RACE reads using MiXCR and keeps one entry per CDR3 protein. The sample holds 670,000 or so distinct CDR3 sequences; under 20% are singletons and the top ten take over 15%. The sequencing input was blood, either unsorted or a sorted T cell fraction (not recorded which). These receptors were taken from a male donor with ankylosing spondylitis.

The chain has TRBV27 and TRBJ2-7; D is unclear. CDR3 length equals 8 residues. Trimming took off 5 bases at V and 8 bases at J, with 1 base between the two ends. CDR1 and CDR2 (germline): MNHEY, SMNVEV (reference sequence). The DNA for the CDR3 is TGTGCCAGCAGTAAGCAGTACTTC. Translation gives CASSKQYF.

This clonotype was detected only a few times. This chain links TRBV9 with TRBJ2-1, with D perhaps TRBD2 (5 bases). Germline loops: CDR1 SGDLS, CDR2 YYNGEE. V lost 3 bases to trimming and J lost 9 bases, with 19 bases between them. The CDR3 is 15 amino acids. As DNA, the CDR3 is TGTGCCAGCAGCGCCGACCTTGGGAGAGGCTCTGAGCAGTTCTTC. Amino acid sequence: CASSADLGRGSEQFF.

J is TRBJ2-6 and V is TRBV29-1; D is tentatively TRBD1 or TRBD2 (5 bases each). The V end lost 6 bases, the J end lost 4 bases, and 16 bases lay between the germline ends. Per the germline V gene, CDR1 is SQVTM and CDR2 is ANQGSEA. The CDR3 is made up of 15 amino acids. The CDR3, as DNA: TGCAGCGTAGATGCAGAGGGGTCCGGGGCCAACGTCCTGACTTTC. Encoded protein: CSVDAEGSGANVLTF.

The chain couples TRBV20-1 to TRBJ2-5; TRBD2 agrees at 10 bases. The CDR3 runs 13 residues. After removal of 4 bases from V and 2 bases from J, the junction contained 1 base not matched to a gene. Germline CDR1 and CDR2: DFQATT and SNEGSKA (reference sequence). The CDR3 here is CSATLAGQETQYF. CDR3 nucleotides: TGCAGTGCTACACTAGCGGGGCAAGAGACCCAGTACTTC.

This clonotype has more than one count but fewer than ten. The chain is built from TRBV7-6 and TRBJ1-1; D perhaps matches TRBD1 (6 bases). Germline loops: CDR1 SGHVS, CDR2 FNYEAQ. The CDR3 consists of 14 residues. V lost 5 bases and J 4 bases, leaving 14 bases between the germline ends. The chain's CDR3 is CASSQIGGSTEAFF. The CDR3 DNA reads TGTGCCAGCAGCCAAATAGGGGGGTCCACTGAAGCTTTCTTT.